This passage covers 28 T cell receptor beta chains from one sample sequenced in a study of cytomegalovirus exposure and HLA in healthy donors. Both 60 Vbeta primers and 13 Jbeta primers went into the PCR. The protocol was immunoSEQ multiplex PCR, while the TCRdb copy is restricted to in-frame clones and leaves out a portion. Of 170,000 or so clones in the sample, 80% were seen once. The sample was PBMCs. Receptors were obtained from a woman in her forties or fifties in good health and CMV-seropositive.

The rearrangement joins TRBV11-2 to TRBJ2-7; 9 positions agree with TRBD1. Per the germline V gene, CDR1 is SGHAT and CDR2 is FQNNGV. V was pared by 5 bases and J by 3 bases, with 8 bases of the junction left unmatched. The CDR3 sequence is 15 residues long. The CDR3 DNA is TGTGCCAGCAGCCCCGGGACAGGGAATTTCTACGAGCAGTACTTC. Its protein is CASSPGTGNFYEQYF.

The rearrangement uses TRBV28 and TRBJ2-2, with 9 bases identical to TRBD1. V shed 5 bases and J 6 bases; nucleotides not matched to a gene: 10. Per germline, CDR1 MDHEN and CDR2 SYDVKM. This CDR3 has 16 residues. The CDR3 is CASSTPGQGKSGELFF. In DNA form, the CDR3 reads TGTGCCAGCAGTACCCCGGGACAGGGTAAATCCGGGGAGCTGTTTTTT.

The table lists this clone with a few counts. The chain joins TRBV7-3 to TRBJ2-7, with D possibly matching TRBD1 (5 bases). The CDR3 length is 14 residues. V was shortened by 5 bases and J by 3 bases, with 14 bases between the two germline ends. Germline V gives CDR1 SGHTA, CDR2 FQGTGA. CDR3 in amino acids: CASSLGHNSYEQYF. The DNA for the CDR3 is TGTGCCAGCAGCCTCGGACATAATAGCTACGAGCAGTACTTC.

The chain carries TRBV7-3 and TRBJ2-5; TRBD2 agrees at 8 bases. CDR1 is SGHTA, CDR2 FQGTGA, per germline. V was pared by 4 bases and J by 3 bases, with 7 bases of the junction left unmatched. This CDR3 is 15 amino acids long. This CDR3 is CASSSKSGGEETQYF. The CDR3 coding sequence is TGTGCCAGCAGCTCAAAGAGCGGGGGCGAAGAGACCCAGTACTTC.

The V and J genes are TRBV19 and TRBJ2-4, with D perhaps matching TRBD1 (5 bases). This CDR3 has 14 residues. The germline CDR1 and CDR2 sequences are LNHDA and SQIVND (reference sequence). V gave up 9 bases and J gave up 3 bases, with 15 bases separating them. This chain's CDR3 is CASTSRVFKNIQYF. CDR3 sequence (DNA): TGTGCCAGCACCTCCAGGGTTTTCAAAAACATTCAGTACTTC.

This chain links TRBV9 with TRBJ1-3, with D unresolved. Looked up from germline, CDR1 is SGDLS and CDR2 is YYNGEE. The CDR3 extends over 15 amino acids. Between the trimmed V and J ends, which lost 4 bases and 0 bases, there was a span of 11 bases. The CDR3 DNA is TGTGCCAGCAGCCCAACTGTAAGCTCTGGAAACACCATATATTTT. As protein: CASSPTVSSGNTIYF.

This chain joins TRBV7-8 and TRBJ1-4; 9 positions agree with TRBD1. CDR1 is SGHVS, CDR2 FQNEAQ, per germline. The CDR3 extends over 18 amino acids. The junction had 8 bases not matched to a gene; V was cut back by 3 bases and J by 0 bases. CDR3 residues: CASSFHATGGTTNEKLFF. CDR3 sequence (DNA): TGTGCCAGCAGCTTCCACGCGACAGGGGGAACAACTAATGAAAAACTGTTTTTT.

This clone has only one observation. The genes are TRBV9 and TRBJ1-6; D may be TRBD1 (5 bases). Germline V gives CDR1 SGDLS, CDR2 YYNGEE. This CDR3 is built from 16 residues. V was cut by 0 bases and J by 10 bases, with 17 bases left in between. DNA for the CDR3: TGTGCCAGCAGCGTAGAACCCGACTTGGGGCCCTCACCCCTCCACTTT. Protein product: CASSVEPDLGPSPLHF. The full variable domain, with the rest looked up from reference TRBV9 and TRBJ1-6, is DSGVTQTPKHLITATGQRVTLRCSPRSGDLSVYWYQQSLDQGLQFLIQYYNGEERAKGNILERFSAQQFPDLHSELNLSSLELGDSALYFCASSVEPDLGPSPLHFGNGTRLTVT.

The chain uses TRBV28 and TRBJ2-7; D may be TRBD1 (5 bases). The CDR3 is 11 amino acids. Trimming took off 10 bases at V and 2 bases at J, with 9 bases between the two ends. Per the germline V gene, CDR1 is MDHEN and CDR2 is SYDVKM. DNA of the CDR3: TGTGCCACAGGGCTCACCTACGAGCAGTACTTC. Protein: CATGLTYEQYF.

This chain joins TRBV6-1 and TRBJ1-1; D might be TRBD1 (5 bases). The CDR3 is made up of 15 amino acids. Germline V gene data show CDR1 as MNHNS and CDR2 as SASEGT. V lost 0 bases to trimming and J lost 4 bases, with 12 bases between them. As DNA, the CDR3 is TGTGCCAGCAGTGAAGCCTGGACACGGCCCACTGAAGCTTTCTTT. This sequence encodes CASSEAWTRPTEAFF.

The chain is built from TRBV10-1 and TRBJ1-4, with D perhaps matching TRBD1 (5 bases). Germline loops: CDR1 WNHNN, CDR2 SYGVQD (reference sequence). Trimming removed 10 bases from V and 6 bases from J, with 21 bases in between. The CDR3 has 15 residues. For the CDR3, the DNA is TGCGCCACCAGAGTTACCGTCGGGGGTGATGAAAAACTGTTTTTT. It codes for CATRVTVGGDEKLFF.

The chain recombines TRBV5-6 with TRBJ2-3; D is perhaps TRBD2 (5 bases). Trimming pared 4 bases from V and 6 bases from J, leaving 15 bases between. This CDR3 has 14 residues. Germline CDR1 and CDR2: SGHDT and YYEEEE. The DNA for the CDR3 is TGTGCCAGCAGCCCATTCGGGGTTCGGGATACGCAGTATTTT. This sequence encodes CASSPFGVRDTQYF.

In regard to this clone: One junction end does not reproduce the germline sequence, and a read error may be involved. The chain employs TRBV7-7 and TRBJ2-5; TRBD2 aligns across 13 bases. Germline loops: CDR1 SSHAT, CDR2 FNYEAQ (reference sequence). This CDR3 comprises 15 residues. CDR3 region: CASSFGLAGVQTQYF. Written as DNA, the CDR3 is TGTGCTAGCAGCTTTGGACTAGCGGGAGTTCAGACCCAGTACTTC.

The chain is built from TRBV28 and TRBJ1-2, with 8 bases lining up with TRBD1. Germline assignment: CDR1 MDHEN and CDR2 SYDVKM. The CDR3 loop spans 15 amino acids. V was pared by 3 bases and J by 6 bases, with 9 bases of the junction left unmatched. Here the CDR3 DNA reads TGTGCCAGCAGTTTTCCGGCAGGGGGCAATGATGGCTACACCTTC. Its protein product is CASSFPAGGNDGYTF.

The chain has TRBV19 and TRBJ2-1; a possible D gene is TRBD2 (5 bases). V was pared by 3 bases and J by 1 base, with 10 bases between. Germline V gene data show CDR1 as LNHDA and CDR2 as SQIVND (reference sequence). This CDR3 is 15 amino acids long. This CDR3 reads CASSMGVRSYNEQFF. The CDR3 DNA follows: TGTGCCAGTAGTATGGGAGTAAGGTCCTACAATGAGCAGTTCTTC.

The chain carries TRBV6-6 and TRBJ1-2, with TRBD1 identical over 9 bases. The V gene end was trimmed by 11 bases and the J gene end by 10 bases; junction bases not matched to a gene: 17. Germline V gives CDR1 MNHNY, CDR2 SVGAGI (reference sequence). The CDR3 is 14 amino acids. The CDR3 here is CAGSYSQGAIVYTF. CDR3 nucleotides: TGTGCCGGCTCCTACTCACAGGGGGCGATCGTCTACACCTTC.

The chain uses TRBV28 and TRBJ2-3; D gene unclear. Germline CDR1 and CDR2: MDHEN and SYDVKM. This CDR3 has 11 amino acids. V was clipped by 3 bases and J by 7 bases, with 5 bases between them. CDR3 in DNA: TGTGCCAGCAGTTTCCATTATACGCAGTATTTT. Translation: CASSFHYTQYF.

The chain carries TRBV5-1 and TRBJ2-3; D may be TRBD1 (5 bases). The CDR3 is 15 residues long. Germline lookup yields CDR1 SGHRS and CDR2 YFSETQ. Trimming left V 2 bases short and J 0 bases short, with 10 bases between. CDR3 DNA sequence: TGCGCCAGCAGCTTAGGGGTAGATAGCACAGATACGCAGTATTTT. Translation: CASSLGVDSTDTQYF.

This clone appeared a few times. The chain has TRBV7-9 and TRBJ1-4; 9 nucleotides match TRBD1. Germline V lookup: CDR1 SEHNR, CDR2 FQNEAQ (reference sequence). This CDR3 region has 16 residues. V was clipped by 1 base and J by 8 bases; unmatched bases: 8. Here the CDR3 reads CASSLGYGTGNEKLFF. CDR3 DNA sequence: TGTGCCAGCAGCTTAGGCTATGGGACAGGGAACGAAAAACTGTTTTTT. The full variable domain, in which reference TRBV7-9 and TRBJ1-4 provide the parts outside the CDR3, is DTGVSQNPRHKITKRGQNVTFRCDPISEHNRLYWYRQTLGQGPEFLTYFQNEAQLEKSRLLSDRFSAERPKGSFSTLEIQRTEQGDSAMYLCASSLGYGTGNEKLFFGSGTQLSVL.

The chain carries TRBV7-2 and TRBJ1-1, with 12 bases identical to TRBD1. Germline trimming cut 5 bases from V and 1 base from J; bases unmatched to any gene: 8. Germline CDR1 is SGHTA and CDR2 is FQGNSA. The CDR3 has 17 residues. DNA for the CDR3: TGTGCCAGCAGCCCCGGGGACAGGGGGCTTACGAACACTGAAGCTTTCTTT. Amino acids: CASSPGDRGLTNTEAFF.

The chain uses TRBV7-9 and TRBJ1-1, with 9 positions matching TRBD1. Germline V lookup: CDR1 SEHNR, CDR2 FQNEAQ (reference sequence). This CDR3 comprises 17 residues. Trimming at V came to 5 bases and at J to 7 bases, leaving 17 bases not matched to a gene. CDR3 sequence (DNA): TGTGCCAGCAGCGCATCCGGGACAGGGTATCGAAAGAATGAAGCTTTCTTT. It specifies CASSASGTGYRKNEAFF.

The chain joins TRBV10-3 to TRBJ1-1; 12 bases agree with TRBD1. The CDR3 sequence is 16 residues long. Germline assignment: CDR1 ENHRY and CDR2 SYGVKD. The ends lost 5 bases at V and 1 base at J; junction bases unmatched: 5. CDR3 sequence (DNA): TGTGCCATCAGTAGTGGGACAGGGGGCAGGAACACTGAAGCTTTCTTT. Residues: CAISSGTGGRNTEAFF.

This clone appeared once. This sequence joins TRBV6-5 and TRBJ2-7; TRBD2 aligns across 8 bases. V was pared by 6 bases and J by 2 bases, with 9 bases of the junction left unmatched. The CDR3 has 15 amino acids. CDR1 is MNHEY, CDR2 SVGAGI, per germline. For the CDR3, the DNA is TGTGCCAGCAGCCCTGTTGTAGCGGGAACCTACGAGCAGTACTTC. Protein product: CASSPVVAGTYEQYF.

This clone was recorded once. The chain employs TRBV18 and TRBJ2-7; 9 bases line up with TRBD1. CDR3 size: 14 residues. The germline V gene encodes CDR1 KGHSH and CDR2 LQKENI. V trimming: 6 bases; J trimming: 4 bases; junction bases outside the gene matches: 7. CDR3 in DNA: TGTGCCAGCTCGCCCGGGACAGGGCCTTACGAGCAGTACTTC. This sequence encodes CASSPGTGPYEQYF.

The chain has TRBV27 and TRBJ2-1; 8 bases line up with TRBD1. The CDR3 covers 16 residues. J lost 3 bases, V lost 4 bases, and 8 bases had no gene match. Germline CDR1 and CDR2: MNHEY and SMNVEV (reference sequence). CDR3 protein: CASSSYTGTGYNEQFF. The CDR3 coding sequence is TGTGCCAGCAGTTCCTATACCGGGACAGGCTACAATGAGCAGTTCTTC.

The chain carries TRBV5-1 and TRBJ2-5; the D gene is possibly TRBD2 (6 bases). Germline CDR1 SGHRS, CDR2 YFSETQ. Trimming left V 1 base short and J 5 bases short, with 21 bases between. The CDR3 consists of 17 residues. The CDR3 region is CASSLNSGSRGRETQYF. As DNA, the CDR3 is TGCGCCAGCAGCTTGAATAGTGGATCGCGGGGTAGGGAGACCCAGTACTTC.

With respect to this clone: One end of the junction varies from germline; a read error may be responsible. The CDR3 loop reads CSSSPPKGALNYGYTF. In nucleotides, the CDR3 is TGTTCCAGCAGCCCACCAAAGGGGGCGTTAAACTATGGCTACACCTTC. V and J are TRBV7-9 and TRBJ1-2; TRBD1 aligns across 7 bases. CDR1 is SEHNR and CDR2 is FQNEAQ in the germline V gene (reference sequence). The CDR3 is 16 residues long.

With respect to this clone: Other DNA variants within this sample encode the same CDR3. The chain combines TRBV28 with TRBJ2-7; D not resolved. Germline CDR1 reads MDHEN; CDR2 reads SYDVKM. The CDR3 extends over 10 amino acids. Trimming took off 5 bases at V and 4 bases at J, with 3 bases between the two ends. The CDR3 sequence: CASSLYEQYF. The CDR3 coding sequence is TGTGCCAGCAGTCTATACGAGCAGTACTTC.